The 8 T cell receptor beta chains listed next were all sequenced from one sample in a study of patients and donors after allogeneic stem cell transplantation. TCRdb passed the RT-PCR reads through MiXCR, listing each CDR3 protein once. The table has a few hundred thousand distinct CDR3 sequences, 38% seen once. The sequencing sample was made of blood, either unsorted or a sorted T cell fraction (not recorded which). The receptors here all came from a human donor who was either an allogeneic HSCT recipient or a stem cell or donor lymphocyte infusion donor (not recorded which). It is not recorded whose cells these are; they may come from a transplant donor.

This clonotype was detected a few times. The V gene is TRBV9, the J gene TRBJ1-1; perhaps TRBD1 as D (6 bases). With 0 bases removed from V and 1 base from J, the gap between germline ends came to 10 bases. Germline CDR1 is SGDLS and CDR2 is YYNGEE. The CDR3 is 15 amino acids. CDR3 sequence reads: CASSVAPGQNTEAFF. CDR3 coding DNA: TGTGCCAGCAGCGTAGCACCGGGACAGAACACTGAAGCTTTCTTT.

The rearrangement links TRBV20-1 to TRBJ1-5, with D uncertain. The V end was cut by 4 bases, the J end by 9 bases, with 13 bases between. The CDR3 is made up of 12 amino acids. Germline loops: CDR1 DFQATT, CDR2 SNEGSKA (reference sequence). This chain's CDR3 is CSAKDGSLPQHF. The CDR3 DNA follows: TGCAGTGCTAAGGACGGTTCATTGCCCCAGCATTTT.

The genes are TRBV15 and TRBJ1-5, with 10 bases lining up with TRBD1. After removal of 7 bases from V and 1 base from J, the junction contained 13 bases not matched to a gene. Germline V gene data show CDR1 as LNHNV and CDR2 as YYDKDF (reference sequence). The CDR3 runs 18 residues. CDR3 DNA: TGTGCCACCACTCAAACCGGGACAGGGGTACCAAGCAATCAGCCCCAGCATTTT. This sequence encodes CATTQTGTGVPSNQPQHF.

This clonotype appeared a few times. The chain couples TRBV20-1 to TRBJ1-2; D not resolved. Per the germline V gene, CDR1 is DFQATT and CDR2 is SNEGSKA (reference sequence). Between the trimmed V and J ends, which lost 1 base and 7 bases, there was a span of 16 bases. CDR3 length: 14 residues. The CDR3 here is CSARVLSRLTGYTF. The CDR3, as DNA: TGCAGTGCTAGAGTGTTGAGCCGCCTGACTGGCTACACCTTC.

In this sample, this clonotype turned up a few times. The chain combines TRBV7-2 with TRBJ1-3; 11 positions match TRBD1. J was trimmed by 3 bases and V by 5 bases; bases with no gene match: 6. Germline CDR1 and CDR2: SGHTA and FQGNSA. The CDR3 is made up of 16 amino acids. The CDR3 region is CASSISGTGGGNTIYF. The CDR3 region has the DNA TGTGCCAGCAGCATTTCCGGGACAGGGGGTGGAAACACCATATATTTT.

The chain is built from TRBV6-1 and TRBJ1-2; tentatively, D is TRBD1 (5 bases). Trimming cost V 2 bases and J 5 bases, with 12 bases left between them. CDR1 is MNHNS and CDR2 is SASEGT in the germline V gene. The CDR3 spans 14 residues. The CDR3: CASSEHPGGYGYTF. The CDR3 region has the DNA TGTGCCAGCAGTGAACATCCCGGGGGATATGGCTACACCTTC.

The gene calls are TRBV29-1 and TRBJ2-7; either TRBD1 or TRBD2 may fit D (5 bases each). The CDR3 runs 13 residues. Per the germline V gene, CDR1 is SQVTM and CDR2 is ANQGSEA. V lost 7 bases, J lost 3 bases, and 16 bases lay in between. The CDR3 DNA follows: TGCAGCGCATCCCGGGACGGAGTCTACGAGCAGTACTTC. Translated, it gives CSASRDGVYEQYF.

The chain employs TRBV12-3 or TRBV12-4 and TRBJ1-4, with D perhaps matching TRBD1 (5 bases). Trimming shortened V by 4 bases and J by 4 bases, and 13 bases separated the two germline ends. CDR3 length: 15 residues. The DNA for the CDR3 is TGTGCCAGCAGTTCGTCCGGGGACTATAATGAAAAACTGTTTTTT. Residues: CASSSSGDYNEKLFF.